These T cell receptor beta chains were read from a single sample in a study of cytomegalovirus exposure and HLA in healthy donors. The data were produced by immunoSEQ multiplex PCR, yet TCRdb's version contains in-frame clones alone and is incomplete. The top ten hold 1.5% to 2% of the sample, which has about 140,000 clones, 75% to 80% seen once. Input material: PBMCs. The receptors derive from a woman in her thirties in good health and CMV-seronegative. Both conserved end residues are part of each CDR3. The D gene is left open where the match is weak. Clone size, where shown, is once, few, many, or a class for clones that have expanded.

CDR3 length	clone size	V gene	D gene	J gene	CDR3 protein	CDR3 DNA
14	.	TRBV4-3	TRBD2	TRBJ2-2	CASSRMGGAGELFF	TGCGCCAGCAGTCGTATGGGAGGGGCCGGGGAGCTGTTTTTT
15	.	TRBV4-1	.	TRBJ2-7	CASSQDRGIGYEQYF	TGCGCCAGCAGCCAAGATAGGGGGATTGGTTACGAGCAGTACTTC
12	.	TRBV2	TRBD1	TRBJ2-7	CASRGTAHEQYF	TGTGCCAGCAGAGGGACAGCCCACGAGCAGTACTTC
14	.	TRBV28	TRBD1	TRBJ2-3	CASSFPQGTDTQYF	TGTGCCAGCAGTTTCCCACAGGGGACAGATACGCAGTATTTT
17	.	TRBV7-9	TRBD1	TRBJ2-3	CASSPGAEGQLTDTQYF	TGTGCCAGCAGCCCCGGTGCCGAGGGACAGCTCACAGATACGCAGTATTTT
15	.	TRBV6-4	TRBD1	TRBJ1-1	CASSDRGLGDTEAFF	TGTGCCAGCAGTGACAGGGGGCTTGGGGACACTGAAGCTTTCTTT
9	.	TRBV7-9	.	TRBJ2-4	CSSSPGPYF	TGTTCCAGCAGCCCTGGGCCGTACTTC
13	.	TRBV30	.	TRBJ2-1	CAWDPRSYNEQFF	TGTGCCTGGGACCCTAGGTCCTACAATGAGCAGTTCTTC
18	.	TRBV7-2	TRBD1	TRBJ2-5	CASSLWLDRGLSQETQYF	TGTGCCAGCAGCTTATGGTTGGACAGGGGGCTATCCCAAGAGACCCAGTACTTC
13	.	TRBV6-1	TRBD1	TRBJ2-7	CAGDRGDGYEQYF	TGTGCCGGAGACAGGGGAGATGGCTACGAGCAGTACTTC
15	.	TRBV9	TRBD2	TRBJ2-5	CASSQRAGGPETQYF	TGTGCCAGCAGCCAAAGGGCGGGGGGGCCGGAGACCCAGTACTTC
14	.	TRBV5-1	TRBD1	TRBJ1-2	CASSLDRGLYGYTF	TGCGCCAGCAGCTTGGACAGGGGACTCTATGGCTACACCTTC
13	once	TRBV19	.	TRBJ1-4	CASSIGRGTGLFF	TGTGCCAGTAGTATTGGCCGGGGTACGGGGCTGTTTTTT
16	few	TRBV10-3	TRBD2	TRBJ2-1	CAISESQRGAGNEQFF	TGTGCCATCAGTGAGTCTCAGCGGGGGGCCGGGAATGAGCAGTTCTTC
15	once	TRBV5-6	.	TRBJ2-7	CASSLVGRGVYEQYF	TGTGCCAGCAGCTTGGTTGGCAGGGGTGTCTACGAGCAGTACTTC
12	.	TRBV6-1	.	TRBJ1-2	CASNRQDYGYTF	TGTGCCAGCAACCGACAGGACTATGGCTACACCTTC
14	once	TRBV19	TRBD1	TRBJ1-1	CASSRQGRSTEAFF	TGTGCCAGTAGTCGACAGGGGAGGTCCACTGAAGCTTTCTTT
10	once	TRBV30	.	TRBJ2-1	CAWRQRVQFF	TGTGCCTGGCGTCAGAGGGTGCAGTTCTTC
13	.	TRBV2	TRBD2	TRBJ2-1	CASTGGAPGEQFF	TGTGCCAGCACCGGGGGGGCCCCAGGGGAGCAGTTCTTC
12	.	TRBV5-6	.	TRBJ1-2	CASSTTGFGYTF	TGTGCCAGCAGCACCACAGGGTTTGGCTACACCTTC
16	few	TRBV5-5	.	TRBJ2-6	CASSRQAGSGANVLTF	TGTGCCAGCAGCAGGCAGGCCGGCTCTGGGGCCAACGTCCTGACTTTC
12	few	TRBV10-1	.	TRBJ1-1	CASSEGATEAFF	TGCGCCAGCAGTGAAGGGGCCACTGAAGCTTTCTTT
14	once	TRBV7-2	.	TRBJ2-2	CASSPGLNTGELFF	TGTGCCAGCAGCCCCGGACTTAACACCGGGGAGCTGTTTTTT